This section outlines one T cell receptor (beta chain) sequence together with its context. The sample comes from a study of blood T cells in healthy people across ages. CDR1 is SGHRS, CDR2 YFSETQ, per germline. With V trimmed by 4 bases and J by 4 bases, 10 bases remained unmatched. The CDR3 spans 15 residues. For the second PCR, which ran for about 7 to 12 cycles, a sample-barcoded 5' primer and a J-beta primer mix were used. TCRdb passed the 5' RACE reads through MiXCR, listing each CDR3 protein once. The sample records about 780,000 distinct CDR3 sequences, roughly 24% being singletons. The same data also went into a second study, on T cells of mothers and their children.

The V call is TRBV5-1, the J call TRBJ1-2; 7 bases agree with TRBD1. The clonotype was recovered from a boy between 10 and 17 years old in good health. The sequencing sample was made of blood. Written as DNA, the CDR3 is TGCGCCAGCAGCGCCGGACAGGAGGCGTCCTATGGCTACACCTTC. As protein: CASSAGQEASYGYTF. The full variable domain, rest sourced from reference TRBV5-1 and TRBJ1-2, is KAGVTQTPRYLIKTRGQQVTLSCSPISGHRSVSWYQQTPGQGLQFLFEYFSETQRNKGNFPGRFSGRQFSNSRSEMNVSTLELGDSALYLCASSAGQEASYGYTFGSGTRLTVV.